Below are 6 T cell receptor beta chains sequenced from a single sample in a study of identifying expanded T cells in peripheral blood. Clones were read by immunoSEQ multiplex PCR, and TCRdb kept only the in-frame ones, dropping some. The sample lists 83,000 or so clones, 85% to 90% seen once, with 3.9% in the top ten. The sequencing input was blood. These receptors originate from a person between 18 and 75 years old in good health.

The chain carries TRBV28 and TRBJ2-5; 13 nucleotides align to TRBD2. Germline V gene lookup returns CDR1 MDHEN and CDR2 SYDVKM. The CDR3 runs to 21 residues. V lost 5 bases to trimming and J lost 4 bases; unmatched junction nucleotides: 22. The DNA of the CDR3 is TGTGCCAGCAGTCGCCACCCCTGGACTAGCGGGGGTAGGCCCAGTCGAGAGACCCAGTACTTC. It yields the protein CASSRHPWTSGGRPSRETQYF.

The rearrangement uses TRBV7-2 and TRBJ2-5, with D unclear. CDR1 SGHTA and CDR2 FQGNSA come from the germline V gene. V lost 3 bases and J lost 6, with 5 bases in between. The CDR3 loop spans 11 amino acids. DNA of the CDR3: TGTGCCAGCAGCTTTGGACAGACCCAGTACTTC. This encodes CASSFGQTQYF.

The chain joins TRBV5-1 to TRBJ2-5; 8 bases fit TRBD2. Looked up from germline, CDR1 is SGHRS and CDR2 is YFSETQ. CDR3 length equals 15 residues. V dropped 1 base and J dropped 4; count of bases not matched to a gene: 6. The CDR3 DNA follows: TGCGCCAGCAGCTTGACGGGGGGGCCCGCAGAGACCCAGTACTTC. Encoded protein: CASSLTGGPAETQYF.

The sample holds a few counts of this clone. The gene calls are TRBV7-2 and TRBJ2-4; tentatively, D is TRBD1 or TRBD2 (5 bases each). The CDR3 has 14 amino acids. The V and J ends lost 5 bases and 6 bases respectively, with 14 bases between them. Per the germline V gene, CDR1 is SGHTA and CDR2 is FQGNSA. The CDR3 here is CASSLTGTLNIQYF. As DNA, the CDR3 is TGTGCCAGCAGCCTCACGGGGACCTTAAACATTCAGTACTTC.

The gene calls are TRBV21-1 and TRBJ2-7; the tabulated D call, TRBD2, remains unverified against the DNA. TRBV21-1 is a pseudogene locus. CDR3 size: 17 residues. CDR3 amino acids: CASSKSEGLASSYEQYF. The CDR3 nucleotides read TGTGCCAGCAGCAAATCCGAGGGACTAGCGTCATCCTACGAGCAGTACTTC.

The V and J genes are TRBV28 and TRBJ1-2; tentatively, D is TRBD1 (5 bases). The V and J ends lost 1 base and 4 bases respectively, with 13 bases between them. This CDR3 has 15 amino acids. Germline values: CDR1 MDHEN, CDR2 SYDVKM. Here the CDR3 DNA reads TGTGCCAGCAGTTTATCGGGCCAGGGTGGCTATGGCTACACCTTC. This translates into CASSLSGQGGYGYTF.